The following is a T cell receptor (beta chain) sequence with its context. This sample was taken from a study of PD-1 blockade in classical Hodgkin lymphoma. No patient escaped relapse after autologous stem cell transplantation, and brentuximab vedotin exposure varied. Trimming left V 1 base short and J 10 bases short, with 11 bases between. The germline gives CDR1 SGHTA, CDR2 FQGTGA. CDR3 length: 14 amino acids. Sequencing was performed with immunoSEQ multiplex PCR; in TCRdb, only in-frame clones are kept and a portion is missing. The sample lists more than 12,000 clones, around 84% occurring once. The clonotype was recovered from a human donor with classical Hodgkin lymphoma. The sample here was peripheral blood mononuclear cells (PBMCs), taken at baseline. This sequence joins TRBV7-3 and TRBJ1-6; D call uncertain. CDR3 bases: TGTGCCAGCAGCTTAAATGGCCAAAGGTCACCCCTCCACTTT. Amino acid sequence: CASSLNGQRSPLHF.